This TCR beta chain originates from a study of CD8 T cells in Susac syndrome. The V gene's germline CDR1 is MNHEY and CDR2 SVGAGI. The CDR3 extends over 14 amino acids. Deletions cut 2 bases from V and 5 bases from J, with 13 bases between. Isolation of CD8+ and CD4+ T cells was performed negatively, whereas enrichment of TEMRA cells was done by FACS. Random-hexamer reverse transcription was applied to roughly 0.45 to 1 ug RNA. The authors amplified TCR beta CDR3 across 54 Vbeta and 13 Jbeta using immunoSEQ multiplex PCR. TCRdb reprocessed the immunoSEQ multiplex PCR reads via MiXCR and lists one record per CDR3 protein. The profile covers 110,000 or so distinct CDR3 sequences, with 94% appearing a single time and about 0.098% taken by the ten largest.

V and J are TRBV6-5 and TRBJ2-7; D may be TRBD2 (6 bases). The sample taken for sequencing was CD4+ T cells from PBMCs. The source is a human donor in good health. The CDR3 nucleotides read TGTGCCAGCAGTTACACCCCCGGGAGAAACGAGCAGTACTTC. Translation: CASSYTPGRNEQYF.